This TCR beta chain was identified during a study of blood T cell repertoires in COVID-19. Across the study: T cells, B-cell-depleted T cells, or PBMCs supplied cDNA or gDNA.

With V trimmed by 6 bases and J by 2 bases, 12 bases remained unmatched. This CDR3 contains 16 residues. Germline lookup yields CDR1 SEHNR and CDR2 FQNEAQ (reference sequence). The method was immunoSEQ multiplex PCR; TCRdb's version includes in-frame clones alone and lacks a portion of them. The sample yields some 160,000 clones, around four fifths seen once. The chain has TRBV7-9 and TRBJ1-2; 7 bases fit TRBD1. Sequencing was carried out using peripheral blood. The sequence was collected from a woman older than 75 with COVID-19, enrolled during active disease. The CDR3 is CASSDPTGNRNYGYTF. As DNA, the CDR3 is TGTGCCAGCAGTGACCCGACAGGGAATCGAAACTATGGCTACACCTTC.